This entry is about one T cell receptor beta chain. Assay: immunoSEQ multiplex PCR; the TCRdb copy retains only in-frame clones and omits some. The sample carries around 130,000 clones, approximately 91% recorded once. The data belong to a study of control samples from healthy donors and cancer patients. Germline loops: CDR1 SGDLS, CDR2 YYNGEE. CDR3 size: 15 residues. Trimming stripped 0 bases from V and 3 bases from J, with 12 bases between. The chain recombines TRBV9 with TRBJ1-2; possibly TRBD1 for D (6 bases). Sequencing was performed on blood. This receptor was obtained from a man over 45 in good health. CDR3 in amino acids: CASSVEGGTYYGYTF. As DNA, the CDR3 is TGTGCCAGCAGCGTAGAGGGGGGCACCTACTATGGCTACACCTTC. Drawing the rest from reference TRBV9 and TRBJ1-2, the complete variable domain is DSGVTQTPKHLITATGQRVTLRCSPRSGDLSVYWYQQSLDQGLQFLIQYYNGEERAKGNILERFSAQQFPDLHSELNLSSLELGDSALYFCASSVEGGTYYGYTFGSGTRLTVV.